These 13 T cell receptor beta chains came from one sample sequenced in a study of CD8+ T cells in alopecia areata. Extraction and reverse transcription of RNA yielded cDNA as the sequencing template. Measured with immunoSEQ multiplex PCR; TCRdb has only the in-frame clones, and not every one. The sample gives about 1,500 clones, roughly 74% of which show up once; 8% to 13% is in the top ten. Treatment noted: oral pan-JAK inhibitor, 5-10 mg twice daily. Lesional scalp tissue (obtained by punch biopsy) and peripheral blood were collected from alopecia areata patients. The sequences come from skin, collected at week 24, from a patient treated with tofacitinib. The receptors were sampled from a human donor with alopecia areata.

The chain recombines TRBV7-9 with TRBJ1-4, with D unresolved. Germline CDR1 reads SEHNR; CDR2 reads FQNEAQ (reference sequence). The CDR3 runs 16 residues. The V gene lost 4 bases and the J gene lost 5 bases, with 17 bases spanning the gap. The CDR3 spells CASSSPLTGGNEKLFF. The CDR3 nucleotides read TGTGCCAGCAGCTCACCGTTGACGGGTGGAAATGAAAAACTGTTTTTT.

V and J are TRBV7-2 and TRBJ1-6, with D perhaps matching TRBD1 (5 bases). The V gene lost 1 base and the J gene lost 7 bases, with 8 bases spanning the gap. The CDR3 extends over 14 amino acids. Germline values: CDR1 SGHTA, CDR2 FQGNSA. This CDR3 reads CASSLGGLNSPLHF. CDR3 DNA: TGTGCCAGCAGCTTAGGGGGGTTAAATTCACCCCTCCACTTT.

The chain combines TRBV7-6 with TRBJ1-2, with unresolved D. CDR1 and CDR2 from the germline V gene are SGHVS and FNYEAQ. Trimming shortened V by 3 bases and J by 5 bases, and 4 bases separated the two germline ends. The CDR3 is 11 residues long. CDR3 DNA: TGTGCCAGCAGCTTGACATATGGCTACACCTTC. Translation: CASSLTYGYTF.

The gene calls are TRBV7-9 and TRBJ2-3; tentative D call: TRBD1 (5 bases). Trimming took 2 bases from V and 1 from J, leaving 13 bases between them. Germline lookup yields CDR1 SEHNR and CDR2 FQNEAQ (reference sequence). This CDR3 comprises 16 residues. The CDR3 is CASSLNWQGRTDTQYF. The CDR3 region has the DNA TGTGCCAGCAGCTTAAATTGGCAGGGTCGCACAGATACGCAGTATTTT. The whole variable domain, remainder taken from reference TRBV7-9 and TRBJ2-3, is DTGVSQNPRHKITKRGQNVTFRCDPISEHNRLYWYRQTLGQGPEFLTYFQNEAQLEKSRLLSDRFSAERPKGSFSTLEIQRTEQGDSAMYLCASSLNWQGRTDTQYFGPGTRLTVL.

The CDR3 is CASRFQPVRKTYGYTF. CDR3 sequence (DNA): TGCGCCAGCAGATTCCAACCGGTTCGAAAGACCTATGGCTACACCTTC. The chain uses TRBV5-1 and TRBJ1-2; D not resolved. Looked up from germline, CDR1 is SGHRS and CDR2 is YFSETQ. The CDR3 loop spans 16 amino acids. V lost 5 bases to trimming and J lost 4 bases, with 21 bases between them. Variable domain in full (rest from reference TRBV5-1 and TRBJ1-2): KAGVTQTPRYLIKTRGQQVTLSCSPISGHRSVSWYQQTPGQGLQFLFEYFSETQRNKGNFPGRFSGRQFSNSRSEMNVSTLELGDSALYLCASRFQPVRKTYGYTFGSGTRLTVV.

Only one count was recorded for this clone. The V call is TRBV2, the J call TRBJ1-1, with 7 bases fitting TRBD1. Germline CDR1 reads SNHLY; CDR2 reads FYNNEI. V lost 9 bases, J lost 2 bases, and 3 bases stayed unmatched. The CDR3 runs 12 residues. The CDR3: CARGQINTEAFF. Written as DNA, the CDR3 is TGTGCCAGGGGACAGATAAACACTGAAGCTTTCTTT. Based on the CDR3 plus reference TRBV2 and TRBJ1-1, the full variable domain is EPEVTQTPSHQVTQMGQEVILRCVPISNHLYFYWYRQILGQKVEFLVSFYNNEISEKSEIFDDQFSVERPDGSNFTLKIRSTKLEDSAMYFCARGQINTEAFFGQGTRLTVV.

This clone was counted a few times. This chain joins TRBV4-2 and TRBJ2-5; TRBD2 matches 8 bases. Germline loops: CDR1 LGHNA, CDR2 YNFKEQ. Unmatched junction bases numbered 11, after V lost 3 bases and J lost 5 bases. CDR3 size: 16 residues. In nucleotides, the CDR3 is TGTGCCAGCAGCCACCCCTTCGCGGGGGGAAGGGAGACCCAGTACTTC. It yields the protein CASSHPFAGGRETQYF.

The chain combines TRBV5-8 with TRBJ1-1, with D maybe TRBD1 (5 bases). This CDR3 spans 15 amino acids. The V gene lost 4 bases and the J gene lost 0 bases, with 13 bases spanning the gap. Germline lookup yields CDR1 SGHTS and CDR2 YDEGEE. CDR3 coding DNA: TGTGCCAGCAGCAGGGGTGTTAGGATGAACACTGAAGCTTTCTTT. Protein sequence: CASSRGVRMNTEAFF.

The gene calls are TRBV5-5 and TRBJ2-3; a weak D match, TRBD1 (7 bases). The V gene lost 4 bases and the J gene lost 4 bases, with 13 bases spanning the gap. CDR1 is SGHKS, CDR2 YYEKEE, per germline (reference sequence). CDR3 length: 14 residues. The CDR3 DNA sequence: TGTGCCAGCAGCCCGCGGGACAGACCAGATACGCAGTATTTT. This gives the protein CASSPRDRPDTQYF.

The chain combines TRBV21-1 with TRBJ1-3. TRBV21-1 is shown as a pseudogene. The CDR3 extends over 16 amino acids. Written as DNA, the CDR3 is TGTGCCAGCAGCGCCTTAACGGAGGGGTCCGGAAACACCATATATTTT. It specifies CASSALTEGSGNTIYF.

The CDR3 sequence is CASSSDTNYGYTF. The CDR3 region has the DNA TGTGCCAGCAGCTCCGACACGAACTATGGCTACACCTTC. The rearrangement links TRBV7-8 to TRBJ1-2; D is ambiguous. This CDR3 is 13 amino acids long. Per the germline V gene, CDR1 is SGHVS and CDR2 is FQNEAQ. Deletions cut 4 bases from V and 2 bases from J, with 8 bases between.

The V gene is TRBV6-1, the J gene TRBJ2-1, with TRBD2 as a possible D gene (6 bases). With 6 bases removed from V and 7 bases from J, the gap between germline ends came to 16 bases. Germline lookup yields CDR1 MNHNS and CDR2 SASEGT. This CDR3 has 14 residues. The CDR3 DNA reads as TGTGCCAGCAGCAAACTAGCCGTGATTAATGAGCAGTTCTTC. The encoded protein is CASSKLAVINEQFF.

The chain joins TRBV6-1 to TRBJ1-2; a weak D match, TRBD1 (6 bases). The CDR3 has 14 amino acids. Germline CDR1 reads MNHNS; CDR2 reads SASEGT. V lost 6 bases, J lost 6 bases, and 17 bases lay in between. Written as DNA, the CDR3 is TGTGCCAGCAGGATGGACAGAATAATGCATGGCTACACCTTC. The encoded protein is CASRMDRIMHGYTF.